Included here is one T cell receptor beta chain sequence, with context. The data were taken from a study of blood T cell repertoires in COVID-19. On the study more broadly: The United States, Italy and Spain supplied acute and convalescent COVID-19 samples.

Methods used by the authors: Reference gene primer amplification gave nucleated cell count estimates. Sequencing was performed with immunoSEQ multiplex PCR; in TCRdb, only in-frame clones are kept and a portion is missing. Clone size and V and J calls were adopted from that table, with D and trimming inferred from the DNA. The sample shows about 180,000 clones, roughly nine tenths of them seen only once. V trimming: 6 bases; J trimming: 0 bases; junction bases outside the gene matches: 3. CDR3 size: 15 residues. Germline CDR1 is LGHNA and CDR2 is YSLEER. The receptor's source is a man between 18 and 29 years old who had recovered from COVID-19. What was sequenced was peripheral blood. The chain combines TRBV4-3 with TRBJ2-3; 10 nucleotides line up with TRBD2. CDR3 amino acids: CASSTSGVSTDTQYF. In DNA, the CDR3 is TGCGCCAGCAGTACTAGCGGGGTTAGCACAGATACGCAGTATTTT.